The entry that follows covers one T cell receptor (beta chain) sequence. The source of the sample is a study of T cell changes during pregnancy in multiple sclerosis. The germline V gene encodes CDR1 GTSNPN and CDR2 SVGIG (reference sequence). V lost 2 bases and J lost 3; bases outside the gene matches: 5. The CDR3 runs 15 residues. This table comes from immunoSEQ multiplex PCR, and its TCRdb copy is limited to in-frame clones, with some not included. The data show tens of thousands of clones, about 90% seen once. This material consisted of peripheral blood, taken in the first trimester of pregnancy. This TCR was recovered from a female donor with multiple sclerosis, enrolled in a pregnancy study. This chain links TRBV30 with TRBJ1-4; TRBD1 matches at 8 bases. The CDR3 DNA reads as TGTGCCTGGAGTCTAACACAGGGGGCTAATGAAAAACTGTTTTTT. Encoded protein: CAWSLTQGANEKLFF.